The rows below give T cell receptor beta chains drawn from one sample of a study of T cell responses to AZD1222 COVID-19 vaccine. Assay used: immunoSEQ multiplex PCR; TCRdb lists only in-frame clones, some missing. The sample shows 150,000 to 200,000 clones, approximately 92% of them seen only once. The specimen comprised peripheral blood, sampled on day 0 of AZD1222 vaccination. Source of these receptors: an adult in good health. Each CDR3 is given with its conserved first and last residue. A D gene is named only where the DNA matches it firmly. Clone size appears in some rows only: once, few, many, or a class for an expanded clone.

TGTGCCAGCAGCCAAGATGGGACAGCCGGTAATCAGCCCCAGCATTTT | CASSQDGTAGNQPQHF | TRBV4-2 | TRBD1 | - | TRBJ1-5
TGCGCCAGCAGCTTGGACGGGACAGGGACTCAGCCCCAGCATTTT | CASSLDGTGTQPQHF | TRBV5-1 | TRBD1 | - | TRBJ1-5
TGTGCCAGCACAGACAGGGGGAATGGCTACACCTTC | CASTDRGNGYTF | TRBV2 | TRBD1 | - | TRBJ1-2
TGTGCCAGCAGTTACTCCACGGGCCGTATTTCCTACGAGCAGTACTTC | CASSYSTGRISYEQYF | TRBV6-2/TRBV6-3 | - | - | TRBJ2-7
TGTGCCAGCAGTTACTGGGGACAGGGATTGAATTCACCCCTCCACTTT | CASSYWGQGLNSPLHF | TRBV6-5 | TRBD1 | - | TRBJ1-6
TGTGCCAGCAGCTTAGACAGGGGGCGGGGAAATACTGAAGCTTTCTTT | CASSLDRGRGNTEAFF | TRBV7-2 | TRBD1 | - | TRBJ1-1
TGTGCTAGTGGTTCCCCCGGGACAGGCGGGCTTGGCTATGGCTACACCTTC | CASGSPGTGGLGYGYTF | TRBV12-5 | TRBD1 | - | TRBJ1-2
TGTGCCAGCAGCTTCTCGTCGAACACTGAAGCTTTCTTT | CASSFSSNTEAFF | TRBV14 | - | - | TRBJ1-1
TGTGCCTGGAGTGTACCCCCAACAGGGACTGAAAAACTGTTTTTT | CAWSVPPTGTEKLFF | TRBV30 | - | - | TRBJ1-4
TGTGCCAGTAGTATAGATAGGAGGGACAGGGTGCACAATGAGCAGTTCTTC | CASSIDRRDRVHNEQFF | TRBV19 | TRBD1 | - | TRBJ2-1
TGTGCCAGCAGCCCTCCAGGGGGCGCGACTGAAGCTTTCTTT | CASSPPGGATEAFF | TRBV4-2 | TRBD1 | - | TRBJ1-1
TGCGCCAGCAGCCAAGATGGGCGCTGGACGCGAAATGAAAAACTGTTTTTT | CASSQDGRWTRNEKLFF | TRBV4-1 | - | - | TRBJ1-4
TGTGCCAGCAGCTTGGCCAGGGAGACCCAGTACTTC | CASSLARETQYF | TRBV5-4 | - | - | TRBJ2-5
TGTGCCATCAGGGATAGCGGGGGAGGGGATACGCAGTATTTT | CAIRDSGGGDTQYF | TRBV10-3 | TRBD2 | - | TRBJ2-3
TGTGCCAGCAGCTTAGCCCCCCTATTGGGGCAAGTTAGTGAAAAACTGTTTTTT | CASSLAPLLGQVSEKLFF | TRBV7-2 | - | - | TRBJ1-4
TGTGCCACCAGTGACCCCCCGAAAGGACACAATGAGCAGTTCTTC | CATSDPPKGHNEQFF | TRBV24-1 | - | once | TRBJ2-1
TGTGCCAGTAGTATAGGACAGGGGTTAACTGAAGCTTTCTTT | CASSIGQGLTEAFF | TRBV19 | TRBD1 | - | TRBJ1-1
TGTGCCATCAGTGAGTCGATTGGTTACTCTGGCTACACCTTC | CAISESIGYSGYTF | TRBV10-3 | - | few | TRBJ1-2
TGTGCCAGCAGCCAAGATCTCCGGAACACTGAAGCTTTCTTT | CASSQDLRNTEAFF | TRBV14 | - | - | TRBJ1-1
TGTGCCACTCAGGGGCTAACTAAAAACACCGGGGAGCTGTTTTTT | CATQGLTKNTGELFF | TRBV6-5 | - | - | TRBJ2-2
TGTGCCAGCAGTGAAGTTTCCGAAGAGACCCAGTACTTC | CASSEVSEETQYF | TRBV6-1 | - | - | TRBJ2-5
TGCGCCAGCAGCCGCGGGACAGGGGACGGCGAGCAGTACTTC | CASSRGTGDGEQYF | TRBV5-1 | TRBD1 | - | TRBJ2-7
TGTGCCATCAGTGAGTCGCCGACAGGGGGGCTCTATGGCTACACCTTC | CAISESPTGGLYGYTF | TRBV10-3 | TRBD1 | - | TRBJ1-2
TGCGCCAGCAGCACCGGTCTCTCTAGTGGCTACACCTTC | CASSTGLSSGYTF | TRBV5-1 | - | - | TRBJ1-2
TGTGCCAGCTCTCTGGACACAGACTATGGCTACACCTTC | CASSLDTDYGYTF | TRBV18 | - | once | TRBJ1-2
TGTGCCAGCAGCCAAGTGGGAGGGGTAGATGGCTACACCTTC | CASSQVGGVDGYTF | TRBV3-1/TRBV3-2 | - | - | TRBJ1-2
TGTGCCTGGAGTGTCTCACCTCCCTACGAGCAGTACTTC | CAWSVSPPYEQYF | TRBV30 | - | once | TRBJ2-7
TGTGCCAGCTCGGCCTACCTAGCAGATACGCAGTATTTT | CASSAYLADTQYF | TRBV12-3/TRBV12-4 | - | - | TRBJ2-3
TGTGCCAGCAGCTCCGAGCAGTACAACACCGGGGAGCTGTTTTTT | CASSSEQYNTGELFF | TRBV4-2 | - | - | TRBJ2-2
TGCGCCAGCAGCCAAGACGGGTACGAGCAGTACTTC | CASSQDGYEQYF | TRBV4-3 | - | - | TRBJ2-7
TGTGCCAGCAGCTACCTACAGGGAATGAACACTGAAGCTTTCTTT | CASSYLQGMNTEAFF | TRBV5-4 | - | - | TRBJ1-1
TGTGCCAGCAGCATTCCGGGACTAGCGGGAGGCCGATGGGAGCAGTACTTC | CASSIPGLAGGRWEQYF | TRBV11-2 | TRBD2 | - | TRBJ2-7
TGTGCCAGCAGTCCTGAGACGGGTCGCCAGCCCCAGCATTTT | CASSPETGRQPQHF | TRBV2 | - | once | TRBJ1-5
TGCGCCAGCAGCCAAGACGGGGGTACCAATGGCTACACCTTC | CASSQDGGTNGYTF | TRBV4-1 | - | once | TRBJ1-2
TGCGCCAGCAGCTTAGGAGGGAGGGCCGACACCGGGGAGCTGTTTTTT | CASSLGGRADTGELFF | TRBV5-1 | TRBD2 | - | TRBJ2-2
TGTGCCAGCAGGGCCGGGGGGGATGAAAAACTGTTTTTT | CASRAGGDEKLFF | TRBV6-5 | - | - | TRBJ1-4
TGTGCCAGCAGTTATGGGGTAAACAATGAGCAGTTCTTC | CASSYGVNNEQFF | TRBV6-5 | - | - | TRBJ2-1
TGTGCCAGCAGTTACCGATTCAGCTCCTACGAGCAGTACTTC | CASSYRFSSYEQYF | TRBV6-5 | - | - | TRBJ2-7
TGTGCCAGCAGTTACTCAAGCGGCCAGGCCTATGGCTACACCTTC | CASSYSSGQAYGYTF | TRBV6-5 | - | once | TRBJ1-2
TGCAGCGTTGATAGGGCAGGAGATAACTATGGCTACACCTTC | CSVDRAGDNYGYTF | TRBV29-1 | - | - | TRBJ1-2